This record concerns one T cell receptor beta chain sequence. TCRdb's table, derived via immunoSEQ multiplex PCR, lists solely in-frame clones and lacks some. The sample records about 40,000 clones, about 90% being singletons. These data belong to a study of T cell changes during pregnancy in multiple sclerosis. The source of this sequence is a female donor with multiple sclerosis, enrolled in a pregnancy study. The sample here was CD4+ T cells from peripheral blood mononuclear cells, taken before pregnancy.

The CDR3, as DNA: TGCGCCAGCAGCCAAGGACAACTGAACACTGAAGCTTTCTTT. It is translated as CASSQGQLNTEAFF. This chain joins TRBV4-3 and TRBJ1-1; D is ambiguous. V lost 1 base to trimming and J lost 0 bases, with 6 bases between them. The CDR3 contains 14 residues. Germline values: CDR1 LGHNA, CDR2 YSLEER.